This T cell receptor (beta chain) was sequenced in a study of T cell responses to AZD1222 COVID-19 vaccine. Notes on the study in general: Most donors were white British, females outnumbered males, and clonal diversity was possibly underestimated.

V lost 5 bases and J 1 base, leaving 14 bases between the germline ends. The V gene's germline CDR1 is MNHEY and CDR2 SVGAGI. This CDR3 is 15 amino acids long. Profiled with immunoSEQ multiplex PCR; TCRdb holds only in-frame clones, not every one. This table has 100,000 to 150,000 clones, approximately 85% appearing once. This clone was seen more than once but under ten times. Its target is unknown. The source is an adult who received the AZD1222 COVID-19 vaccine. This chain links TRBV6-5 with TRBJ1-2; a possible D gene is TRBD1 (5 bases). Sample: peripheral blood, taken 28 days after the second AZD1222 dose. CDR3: CASSRFRGGNYGYTF. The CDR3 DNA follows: TGTGCCAGCAGTCGTTTTAGGGGAGGTAACTATGGCTACACCTTC.